Sequencing of this T cell receptor beta chain was carried out in a study of cytomegalovirus exposure and HLA in healthy donors. Broader study findings: Later analysis showed most CMV-associated TCR beta chains appearing HLA-restricted. Previously analyzed data showed that most TCR beta V segments were productive at a frequency of about 90% or about 30%. Later analysis indicated greater clonal expansion among HLA-associated TCR beta chains than among equally common other chains.

Amplification used 60 Vbeta primers and 13 Jbeta primers. Sequencing was performed with immunoSEQ multiplex PCR; in TCRdb, only in-frame clones are kept and a portion is missing. The sample has 140,000 to 150,000 clones, approximately 76% seen once. Germline V gene sequence: CDR1 LNHDA, CDR2 SQIVND (reference sequence). The CDR3 has 14 residues. V lost 7 bases, J lost 7 bases, and 14 bases lay in between. Concerning this clone: Its target is unknown.

This clonotype was sampled from a man in his forties in good health and CMV-seronegative. Source material: PBMCs. The rearrangement uses TRBV19 and TRBJ1-6; perhaps TRBD1 as D (6 bases). CDR3 sequence reads: CASTKTGWNSPLHF. DNA of the CDR3: TGTGCCAGTACAAAAACAGGGTGGAATTCACCCCTCCACTTT.